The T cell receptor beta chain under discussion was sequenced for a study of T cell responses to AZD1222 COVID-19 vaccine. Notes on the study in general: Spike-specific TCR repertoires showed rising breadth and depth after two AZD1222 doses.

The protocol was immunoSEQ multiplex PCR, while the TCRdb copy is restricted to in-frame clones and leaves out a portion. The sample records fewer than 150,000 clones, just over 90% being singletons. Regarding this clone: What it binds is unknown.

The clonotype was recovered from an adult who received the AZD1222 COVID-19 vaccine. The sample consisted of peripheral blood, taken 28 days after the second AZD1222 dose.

In nucleotides, the CDR3 is TGTGCCAGCTCACCCTTGGCGGGGTTCACAGATACGCAGTATTTT. As protein: CASSPLAGFTDTQYF. The chain has TRBV18 and TRBJ2-3; possible D gene TRBD2, 6 bases. V gave up 3 bases and J gave up 2 bases, with 12 bases separating them. CDR1 is KGHSH and CDR2 is LQKENI in the germline V gene. The CDR3 sequence is 15 residues long.